This T cell receptor (beta chain) stems from a study of early T cells in non-severe SARS-CoV-2 infection. TCRdb fed the 5' RACE reads into MiXCR, producing one record per CDR3 protein. The sample contains around 80,000 distinct CDR3 sequences, approximately 13% of which appear only once. This clonotype was recorded at least ten times. Germline V CDR1 and CDR2: MDHEN, SYDVKM. The CDR3 runs 15 residues. V shed 4 bases, J shed 7 bases, and the junction held 12 bases outside the gene matches. This TCR came from an adult who was a healthcare worker with PCR-confirmed SARS-CoV-2 infection or an uninfected control (not recorded which). Sequencing was performed on whole blood. The chain links TRBV28 to TRBJ2-7, with TRBD1 identical over 8 bases. The DNA for the CDR3 is TGTGCCAGCAGTTCCCTAAGGACAGGGTGGCGTGAGCAGTACTTC. Amino acids: CASSSLRTGWREQYF.